This T cell receptor beta chain appears in the sequencing data of a study of blood T cell repertoires in COVID-19. Across the study: PBMCs, B-cell-depleted T cells, or T cells provided the cDNA or gDNA that made up the material.

Germline V gene data show CDR1 as MGHDK and CDR2 as SYGVNS. This CDR3 contains 11 residues. Trimming removed 4 bases from V and 6 bases from J, with 6 bases in between. The participants were between roughly 18 and 90 years old and came from some 23 US areas. Participants' reported clinical history set cohort assignment. Profiled with immunoSEQ multiplex PCR; TCRdb holds only in-frame clones, not every one. The sample lists hundreds of thousands of clones, roughly 84% occurring once. What was sequenced was PBMCs or T cells enriched from blood (not recorded which). This TCR was recovered from a woman aged 18-29 years who had been exposed to COVID-19. The chain has TRBV25-1 and TRBJ1-1; D might be TRBD1 (5 bases). The CDR3 nucleotides read TGTGCCAGCAGTGGGGGGGCTGAAGCTTTCTTT. Its translation: CASSGGAEAFF.